The 30 T cell receptor beta chains reported below all come from one sample, sequenced in a study of beta chain features in type 1 diabetes. Reverse transcribing all isolated RNA meant expressed TCRB transcripts were sequenced. TCRdb's copy holds only in-frame clones and misses some; the assay was immunoSEQ multiplex PCR. Of 600,000 to 700,000 clones in the sample, roughly 12% were seen once. Which antigens these TCRs recognize remains unknown. Study-level results: Moderate yet significant TCRB CDR3 shortening was seen in Type 1 diabetes patients in all four CD4+ subsets.

The sample comprised naive CD4+ T cells from blood. The receptors come from a man aged 25-40 years with type 1 diabetes.

Worth noting for this clone: A read error may produce the germline difference seen at one junction end. The rearrangement joins TRBV7-7 to TRBJ2-2; 8 bases align to TRBD1. CDR1 and CDR2 from the germline V gene are SSHAT and FNYEAQ (reference sequence). The CDR3 is 15 amino acids. In nucleotides, the CDR3 is TGTGCTAGCAGTACCGGGACAGGGAACACCGGGGAGCTGTTTTTT. Its translation: CASSTGTGNTGELFF.

This rearrangement joins TRBV7-6 to TRBJ1-1; a weak D match, TRBD1 (5 bases). The CDR3 runs to 14 residues. V was shortened by 5 bases and J by 1 base, with 11 bases between the two germline ends. CDR1 SGHVS and CDR2 FNYEAQ come from the germline V gene. The CDR3, as DNA: TGTGCCAGCAGCAGGGACTTGAAGAACACTGAAGCTTTCTTT. Protein: CASSRDLKNTEAFF. Supplemented by reference TRBV7-6 and TRBJ1-1, the full variable domain reads GAGVSQSPRYKVTKRGQDVALRCDPISGHVSLYWYRQALGQGPEFLTYFNYEAQQDKSGLPNDRFSAERPEGSISTLTIQRTEQRDSAMYRCASSRDLKNTEAFFGQGTRLTVV.

This clone was observed a handful of times. The rearrangement uses TRBV28 and TRBJ1-2; D not resolved. The V gene lost 3 bases and the J gene lost 4 bases, with 12 bases spanning the gap. Germline V lookup: CDR1 MDHEN, CDR2 SYDVKM. This CDR3 spans 14 amino acids. CDR3 sequence reads: CASSLAVSSYGYTF. Written as DNA, the CDR3 is TGTGCCAGCAGTTTGGCCGTTTCGAGCTATGGCTACACCTTC.

CDR3 nucleotides: TGCAGCGTTGTCCCCACCCGAGACAGGGCCCTGTTCTATGGCTACACCTTC. Translating it yields CSVVPTRDRALFYGYTF. The rearrangement links TRBV29-1 to TRBJ1-2; TRBD1 matches at 7 bases. The CDR3 length is 17 residues. Trimming removed 4 bases from V and 4 bases from J; junction bases left unmatched: 18. The germline CDR1 and CDR2 sequences are SQVTM and ANQGSEA. Full variable domain (remainder filled in from reference TRBV29-1 and TRBJ1-2): SAVISQKPSRDICQRGTSLTIQCQVDSQVTMMFWYRQQPGQSLTLIATANQGSEATYESGFVIDKFPISRPNLTFSTLTVSNMSPEDSSIYLCSVVPTRDRALFYGYTFGSGTRLTVV.

The J gene is TRBJ1-4, the V gene TRBV30, with 7 nucleotides matching TRBD1. With V trimmed by 3 bases and J by 8 bases, 9 bases remained unmatched. Germline V lookup: CDR1 GTSNPN, CDR2 SVGIG (reference sequence). CDR3 length: 14 residues. For the CDR3, the DNA is TGTGCCTGGAGGCCGCAGGGGGTTAGAGAAAAACTGTTTTTT. Translating it yields CAWRPQGVREKLFF.

In regard to this clone: Within the sample, other DNA sequences also encode this same CDR3. The chain combines TRBV11-2 with TRBJ1-5; D is unresolved. V lost 0 bases and J lost 2, with 2 bases in between. Germline-derived CDR1 and CDR2 are SGHAT and FQNNGV. The CDR3 runs 13 residues. The CDR3 sequence is CASSLDRNQPQHF. The CDR3 DNA reads TGTGCCAGCAGCTTAGATCGCAATCAGCCCCAGCATTTT.

In this sample, this clone turned up a few times. This chain uses TRBV7-3 with TRBJ1-1, with D maybe TRBD1 (6 bases). Deletions cut 2 bases from V and 0 bases from J, with 7 bases between. Germline assignment: CDR1 SGHTA and CDR2 FQGTGA. The CDR3 consists of 14 residues. CDR3 DNA: TGTGCCAGCAGCTTACAGGGGATGAACACTGAAGCTTTCTTT. Its protein product is CASSLQGMNTEAFF.

A few counts support this clone. The chain uses TRBV29-1 and TRBJ2-3; 14 positions match TRBD2. Trimming took 4 bases from V and 4 from J; bases not matched to a gene: 7. This CDR3 has 16 amino acids. Germline V CDR1 and CDR2: SQVTM, ANQGSEA. CDR3 bases: TGCAGCGTTGCCGGGACTAGCGGGGGTGTACCAGATACGCAGTATTTT. Translation: CSVAGTSGGVPDTQYF.

V is TRBV7-2 and J is TRBJ2-7; no reliable D call. Germline V gene data show CDR1 as SGHTA and CDR2 as FQGNSA. The CDR3 consists of 16 residues. V gave up 1 base and J gave up 2 bases, with 15 bases separating them. CDR3 sequence (DNA): TGTGCCAGCAGCTTAGTTTCCCAGGCGGCCACCTACGAGCAGTACTTC. Protein product: CASSLVSQAATYEQYF.

This sequence joins TRBV7-2 and TRBJ2-3; 13 bases align to TRBD2. V shed 5 bases and J 0 bases; nucleotides not matched to a gene: 8. The CDR3 length is 18 residues. Germline CDR1 is SGHTA and CDR2 is FQGNSA. The DNA of the CDR3 is TGTGCCAGCAGCAACCGACTAGCGGGGGGATTTAGCACAGATACGCAGTATTTT. Its protein product is CASSNRLAGGFSTDTQYF. Variable domain in full (rest from reference TRBV7-2 and TRBJ2-3): GAGVSQSPSNKVTEKGKDVELRCDPISGHTALYWYRQSLGQGLEFLIYFQGNSAPDKSGLPSDRFSAERTGGSVSTLTIQRTQQEDSAVYLCASSNRLAGGFSTDTQYFGPGTRLTVL.

This CDR3 is CASSFFSGEETQYF. The CDR3 DNA sequence: TGTGCCAGCAGCTTTTTTAGCGGGGAGGAGACCCAGTACTTC. The V call is TRBV7-2, the J call TRBJ2-5; 8 nucleotides agree with TRBD2. CDR1 is SGHTA, CDR2 FQGNSA, per germline. The J segment lost 5 bases and the V segment lost 3 bases, leaving 5 bases of the junction unmatched. The CDR3 runs 14 residues.

This clone has a handful of counts. The V call is TRBV7-8, the J call TRBJ1-2, with D unresolved. Germline V gene lookup returns CDR1 SGHVS and CDR2 FQNEAQ. The CDR3 sequence is 14 residues long. The V end was cut by 5 bases, the J end by 6 bases, with 16 bases between. CDR3 sequence: CASSQRRNGNGYTF. The CDR3 nucleotides are TGTGCCAGCAGCCAACGCCGGAACGGGAATGGCTACACCTTC.

A few counts support this clone. The rearrangement joins TRBV28 to TRBJ1-3, with TRBD1 matching over 8 bases. The CDR3 spans 16 residues. Trimming cost V 5 bases and J 4 bases; bases outside gene matches: 10. The germline gives CDR1 MDHEN, CDR2 SYDVKM. The chain's CDR3 is CASSPGQGGGGNTIYF. The CDR3 region has the DNA TGTGCCAGCAGTCCCGGACAGGGCGGTGGAGGAAACACCATATATTTT.

This sequence joins TRBV10-2 and TRBJ2-1; the D gene is possibly TRBD2 (6 bases). Germline V gene sequence: CDR1 WSHSY, CDR2 SAAADI. The CDR3 is 15 residues long. V lost 9 bases, J lost 7 bases, and 22 bases lay in between. CDR3 coding DNA: TGCGCCAGGGCGGGTTTAACTAGCTCAAAAAATGAGCAGTTCTTC. Its protein is CARAGLTSSKNEQFF.

This clone was counted a few times. The chain combines TRBV25-1 with TRBJ1-1; no clear D gene. V was pared by 4 bases and J by 7 bases, with 13 bases between. Germline lookup yields CDR1 MGHDK and CDR2 SYGVNS. This CDR3 spans 13 amino acids. The CDR3 sequence is CASSGQGRGEAFF. DNA for the CDR3: TGTGCCAGCAGTGGACAAGGACGGGGTGAAGCTTTCTTT.

The gene calls are TRBV9 and TRBJ2-3; D is undetermined. This CDR3 contains 12 residues. Trimming shortened V by 4 bases and J by 9 bases, and 12 bases separated the two germline ends. Germline V gene lookup returns CDR1 SGDLS and CDR2 YYNGEE. The CDR3 DNA follows: TGTGCCAGCAGCCCCTACGGAGAGACGCAGTATTTT. Translated, it gives CASSPYGETQYF.

The DNA for the CDR3 is TGTACCAGCAAACCCGTTGTAGGGACAGGTTACAATGAGCAGTTCTTC. Protein sequence: CTSKPVVGTGYNEQFF. The V gene is TRBV7-2, the J gene TRBJ2-1, with TRBD1 matching 8 bases. Germline V gives CDR1 SGHTA, CDR2 FQGNSA. This CDR3 is 16 amino acids long. V trimming: 7 bases; J trimming: 4 bases; junction bases outside the gene matches: 12. Variable domain in full (rest from reference TRBV7-2 and TRBJ2-1): GAGVSQSPSNKVTEKGKDVELRCDPISGHTALYWYRQSLGQGLEFLIYFQGNSAPDKSGLPSDRFSAERTGGSVSTLTIQRTQQEDSAVYLCTSKPVVGTGYNEQFFGPGTRLTVL.

The genes are TRBV19 and TRBJ2-5, with 9 bases identical to TRBD1. There are 16 residues in the CDR3. V shed 5 bases, J shed 5 bases, and the junction held 12 bases outside the gene matches. From germline, CDR1 is LNHDA and CDR2 SQIVND (reference sequence). The CDR3 sequence is CASSARPGQGWETQYF. DNA for the CDR3: TGTGCCAGTAGTGCCCGCCCGGGACAGGGTTGGGAGACCCAGTACTTC. The full variable domain, rest sourced from reference TRBV19 and TRBJ2-5, is DGGITQSPKYLFRKEGQNVTLSCEQNLNHDAMYWYRQDPGQGLRLIYYSQIVNDFQKGDIAEGYSVSREKKESFPLTVTSAQKNPTAFYLCASSARPGQGWETQYFGPGTRLLVL.

There are a few counts of this clone. The V and J genes are TRBV5-1 and TRBJ2-7; the D gene is possibly TRBD1 (6 bases). The V gene's germline CDR1 is SGHRS and CDR2 YFSETQ. The length of the CDR3 is 14 residues. The V and J ends lost 0 bases and 6 bases respectively, with 13 bases between them. The CDR3, as DNA: TGCGCCAGCAGCTTGGGAGGGGGACCCGGCGAGCAGTACTTC. This gives the protein CASSLGGGPGEQYF.

The V and J genes are TRBV7-8 and TRBJ2-7, with D perhaps TRBD1 or TRBD2 (5 bases each). Trimming took off 1 base at V and 5 bases at J, with 15 bases between the two ends. The CDR3 loop spans 15 amino acids. Germline CDR1 reads SGHVS; CDR2 reads FQNEAQ. The CDR3 DNA follows: TGTGCCAGCAGCTTAGGTCTCCGGGACCCCCACGAGCAGTACTTC. Amino acid sequence: CASSLGLRDPHEQYF.

The sample holds a few counts of this clone. V gene TRBV12-5 combines with J gene TRBJ1-5, with D possibly TRBD1 on 6 matching bases. The V end lost 5 bases, the J end lost 4 bases, and 9 bases lay between the germline ends. This CDR3 comprises 13 residues. Germline lookup yields CDR1 LGHNT and CDR2 FRNRAP. This CDR3 is CASGAGQNQPQHF. In nucleotides, the CDR3 is TGTGCTAGTGGTGCCGGACAGAATCAGCCCCAGCATTTT.

The chain links TRBV4-2 to TRBJ2-5, with TRBD1 as a possible D gene (5 bases). The CDR3 loop spans 16 amino acids. Trimming left V 5 bases short and J 1 base short, with 17 bases between. Germline V gives CDR1 LGHNA, CDR2 YNFKEQ. CDR3 coding DNA: TGTGCCAGCAGCAAGTCCACAGGTACAACCCAAGAGACCCAGTACTTC. Translation gives CASSKSTGTTQETQYF.

In its sample, this clone was seen a few times. The CDR3 nucleotides are TGCAGCGTTTACTTCTCTGGGGCCAACGTCCTGACTTTC. This codes for CSVYFSGANVLTF. The V and J genes are TRBV29-1 and TRBJ2-6; D remains ambiguous. CDR1 is SQVTM and CDR2 is ANQGSEA in the germline V gene. With 5 bases removed from V and 0 bases from J, the gap between germline ends came to 5 bases. The CDR3 is 13 residues long.

This clone showed up just a few times. The J gene is TRBJ1-2, the V gene TRBV7-9, with no clear D. Germline V gene lookup returns CDR1 SEHNR and CDR2 FQNEAQ (reference sequence). The CDR3 length is 13 residues. V was pared by 6 bases and J by 0 bases, with 8 bases between. The CDR3 nucleotides are TGTGCCAGCAGTTTTACCGCTAACTATGGCTACACCTTC. Protein: CASSFTANYGYTF.

This clone has only a few counts. This chain links TRBV28 with TRBJ1-3, with a tentative D call TRBD1 (5 bases). Between the trimmed V and J ends, which lost 2 bases and 0 bases, there was a span of 11 bases. Germline V gene sequence: CDR1 MDHEN, CDR2 SYDVKM. The CDR3 contains 16 residues. The CDR3 nucleotides read TGTGCCAGCAGTTTAACCGGGACGGTCTCTGGAAACACCATATATTTT. This encodes CASSLTGTVSGNTIYF.

The chain is built from TRBV9 and TRBJ2-3; no clear D. V lost 4 bases and J 1 base, leaving 7 bases between the germline ends. This CDR3 contains 13 residues. CDR1 and CDR2 (germline): SGDLS, YYNGEE. The CDR3 sequence is CASSPAGTDTQYF. The CDR3 DNA follows: TGTGCCAGCAGCCCGGCGGGCACAGATACGCAGTATTTT.

The rearrangement joins TRBV7-2 to TRBJ2-5, with 10 positions matching TRBD2. Trimming cost V 5 bases and J 4 bases; bases outside gene matches: 10. Germline CDR1 and CDR2: SGHTA and FQGNSA. The CDR3 has 16 residues. This chain's CDR3 is CASSTVALAGAETQYF. For the CDR3, the DNA is TGTGCCAGCAGCACCGTGGCTCTAGCGGGGGCAGAGACCCAGTACTTC.

This rearrangement joins TRBV28 to TRBJ1-2; tentatively, D is TRBD1 (6 bases). Germline CDR1 and CDR2: MDHEN and SYDVKM. The CDR3 extends over 15 amino acids. V was trimmed by 4 bases and J by 3 bases, leaving 15 bases between them. The CDR3 reads CASSSPPGVDYGYTF. CDR3 sequence (DNA): TGTGCCAGCAGTTCCCCTCCAGGGGTGGACTATGGCTACACCTTC.

Comment on this clone: One base away lies a much larger clone, so this may be a sequencing read error. The chain carries TRBV9 and TRBJ2-5; D not resolved. Trimming stripped 4 bases from V and 5 bases from J, with 6 bases between. The germline V gene encodes CDR1 SGDLS and CDR2 YYNGEE. The CDR3 is 11 residues long. Written as DNA, the CDR3 is TGTGCCAGCAGCCCCCGGGAGACCCAGTACTTC. Translated: CASSPRETQYF.

The genes are TRBV5-1 and TRBJ2-4, with TRBD1 matching over 8 bases. The V gene's germline CDR1 is SGHRS and CDR2 YFSETQ. This CDR3 is built from 19 residues. Germline trimming cut 0 bases from V and 6 bases from J; bases unmatched to any gene: 17. This CDR3 is CASSLGQGSYGGQGNIQYF. The CDR3 nucleotides read TGCGCCAGCAGCTTGGGACAGGGGAGTTACGGAGGGCAAGGAAACATTCAGTACTTC.